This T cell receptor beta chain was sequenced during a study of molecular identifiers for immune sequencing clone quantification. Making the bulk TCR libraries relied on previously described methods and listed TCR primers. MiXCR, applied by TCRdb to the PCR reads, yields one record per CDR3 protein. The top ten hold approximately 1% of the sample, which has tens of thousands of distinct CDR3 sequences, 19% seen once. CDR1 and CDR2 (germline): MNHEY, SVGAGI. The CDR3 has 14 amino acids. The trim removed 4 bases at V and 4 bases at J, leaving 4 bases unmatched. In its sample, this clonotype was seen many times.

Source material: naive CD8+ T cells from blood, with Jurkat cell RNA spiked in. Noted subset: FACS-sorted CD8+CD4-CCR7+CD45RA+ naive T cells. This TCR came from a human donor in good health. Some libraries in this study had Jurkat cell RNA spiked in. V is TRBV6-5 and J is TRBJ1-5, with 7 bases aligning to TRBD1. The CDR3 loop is CASSSGQANQPQHF. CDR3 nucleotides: TGTGCCAGCAGTTCCGGACAGGCGAATCAGCCCCAGCATTTT.